A selection of T cell receptor beta chains follows, all from one sample in a study of blood T cell repertoires in COVID-19. Only in-frame clones appear in the TCRdb table, and some are missing; sequencing was by immunoSEQ multiplex PCR. Among approximately 470,000 clones listed, 80% to 90% were seen once. Sequenced: peripheral blood. The receptors stem from a human donor in a cohort sampled during active COVID-19. CDR3s include the opening cysteine and the closing phenylalanine or tryptophan. A D gene is named only where the DNA matches it firmly. Some rows have no size entry. The others give once, few or many, or a class for an expanded clone.

CDR3,DNA,D,size,J,V
CASSLGTSGNYEQYF,TGTGCCAGCAGCCTCGGGACTAGCGGGAATTACGAGCAGTACTTC,TRBD2,-,TRBJ2-7,TRBV7-3
CASSLVQGAGTEAFF,TGTGCCAGCAGCTTAGTACAGGGGGCCGGCACTGAAGCTTTCTTT,TRBD1,-,TRBJ1-1,TRBV4-2
CASSSSWGGAKDTQYF,TGTGCCAGCAGCTCTAGTTGGGGAGGGGCGAAGGATACGCAGTATTTT,TRBD2,-,TRBJ2-3,TRBV5-5
CASSIASGRWEQYF,TGTGCCAGTAGTATAGCTAGCGGCAGGTGGGAGCAGTACTTC,TRBD2,-,TRBJ2-7,TRBV19
CASSSGPSSDPGNTIYF,TGTGCCAGCAGCTCTGGGCCATCGTCAGACCCTGGAAACACCATATATTTT,-,-,TRBJ1-3,TRBV7-9
CASSLGARSYNEQFF,TGTGCCAGCAGCTTAGGCGCCCGCTCCTACAATGAGCAGTTCTTC,-,-,TRBJ2-1,TRBV7-9
CASSPRTSQETQYF,TGTGCCAGCAGCCCCCGGACTTCTCAAGAGACCCAGTACTTC,-,once,TRBJ2-5,TRBV13
CASQVWGYTF,TGTGCCTCGCAGGTCTGGGGCTACACCTTC,-,-,TRBJ1-2,TRBV30
CAGTTGREKLFF,TGTGCCGGCACGACAGGGAGGGAAAAACTGTTTTTT,TRBD1,once,TRBJ1-4,TRBV30
CASSLAPGSASNSPLHF,TGTGCCAGCAGCTTAGCACCGGGGTCCGCCAGTAATTCACCCCTCCACTTT,-,-,TRBJ1-6,TRBV7-9
CASSLRTGDQETQYF,TGTGCCAGCAGCTTAAGGACAGGCGACCAAGAGACCCAGTACTTC,TRBD1,-,TRBJ2-5,TRBV7-2